This TCR beta chain stems from a study of control samples from healthy donors and cancer patients. The CDR3 has 16 amino acids. CDR1 and CDR2 from the germline V gene are KGHDR and SFDVKD. Some clones are missing from TCRdb's copy, which holds only in-frame ones; the method was immunoSEQ multiplex PCR. The profile covers 70,000 to 80,000 clones, with roughly 90% appearing a single time and over 1.5% taken by the ten largest. To note about this clone: At one of its ends the junction is not consistent with the germline gene, which may arise from a read error.

V is TRBV24-1 and J is TRBJ2-3; 7 bases agree with TRBD2. The TCR was taken from a woman aged 55 to 70 with head and neck cancer. The sequenced sample consisted of PBMCs. The CDR3 nucleotides read TGTGCCACCCAGGAGGGGTGGCGGGAGAACACAGAGACGCAGTATTTT. Translating it yields CATQEGWRENTETQYF.